This T cell receptor beta chain was recovered during a study of blood T cell repertoires in COVID-19. Study-wide background: PBMCs, B-cell-depleted T cells, or T cells provided the cDNA or gDNA that made up the material.

Original data processing: Researchers report that nucleated cell counts were estimated from reference gene primer amplification. Produced via immunoSEQ multiplex PCR; TCRdb's table is partial and in-frame only. Clone size and V and J calls were adopted from that table, with D and trimming inferred from the DNA. The table has about 57,000 clones, around 80% seen once. Deletions cut 2 bases from V and 1 base from J, with 7 bases between. The CDR3 has 14 residues. Germline V CDR1 and CDR2: SGHTS, YDEGEE. This TCR was sampled from a woman aged 60-75 years with acute or convalescent COVID-19. Sequenced material: peripheral blood. The chain recombines TRBV5-8 with TRBJ1-3; unclear D gene. This chain's CDR3 is CASSLVESGNTIYF. The CDR3 bases are TGTGCCAGCAGCTTAGTGGAGTCTGGAAACACCATATATTTT.